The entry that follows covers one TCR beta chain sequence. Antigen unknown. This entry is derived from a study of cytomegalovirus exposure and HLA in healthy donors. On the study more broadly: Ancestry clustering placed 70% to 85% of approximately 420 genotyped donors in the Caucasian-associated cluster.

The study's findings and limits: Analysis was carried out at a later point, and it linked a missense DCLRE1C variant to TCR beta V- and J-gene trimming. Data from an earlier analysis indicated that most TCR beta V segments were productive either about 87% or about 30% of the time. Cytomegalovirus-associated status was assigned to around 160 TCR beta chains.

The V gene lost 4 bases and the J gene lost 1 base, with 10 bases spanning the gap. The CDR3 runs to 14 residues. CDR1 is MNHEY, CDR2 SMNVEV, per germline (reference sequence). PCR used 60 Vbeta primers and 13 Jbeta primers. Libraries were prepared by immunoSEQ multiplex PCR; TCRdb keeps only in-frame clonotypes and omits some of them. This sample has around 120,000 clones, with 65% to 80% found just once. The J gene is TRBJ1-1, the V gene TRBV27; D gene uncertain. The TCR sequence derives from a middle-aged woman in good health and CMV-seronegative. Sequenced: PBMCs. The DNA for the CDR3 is TGTGCCAGCAGTTGGGCGGGGTCGAACACTGAAGCTTTCTTT. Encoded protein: CASSWAGSNTEAFF.